This T cell receptor (beta chain) was sequenced for a study of T cell changes during pregnancy in multiple sclerosis. Only in-frame clones appear in the TCRdb table, and some are missing; sequencing was by immunoSEQ multiplex PCR. The profile shows some 77,000 clones, around 94% of them singletons. Source: peripheral blood, taken in the second trimester of pregnancy. The receptor was isolated from a female donor in good health, enrolled as a control in a pregnancy study.

The CDR3 protein is CASSLFAGSNQPQHF. The CDR3 bases are TGTGCCAGCAGCTTATTTGCCGGTAGCAATCAGCCCCAGCATTTT. The V call is TRBV7-2, the J call TRBJ1-5; D remains ambiguous. The V gene lost 2 bases and the J gene lost 0 bases, with 8 bases spanning the gap. The CDR3 contains 15 residues. Germline loops: CDR1 SGHTA, CDR2 FQGNSA.